The T cell receptor beta chain under discussion was sequenced for a study of blood T cell repertoires in COVID-19. Study-wide background: COVID-19 samples from acute and convalescent phases originated in the United States, Italy and Spain. The analysed material was cDNA or gDNA that came from T cells, B-cell-depleted T cells, or PBMCs.

There are 15 residues in the CDR3. CDR1 and CDR2 (germline): MDHEN, SYDVKM. Trimming cost V 7 bases and J 6 bases; bases outside gene matches: 11. The table lists this clone with a count of one. As handled by the study authors: Reference gene primers were amplified, and this amplification served to estimate nucleated cell counts. Assay used: immunoSEQ multiplex PCR; TCRdb lists only in-frame clones, some missing. The V and J calls and clone size were taken over from that table, and D and trimming were inferred from the DNA. The data contain approximately 20,000 clones, about 90% of them seen just once; the ten biggest clones take up roughly 3.2%.

The sample consisted of peripheral blood. This chain uses TRBV28 with TRBJ2-2; 7 nucleotides match TRBD2. This receptor was taken from a human donor in a cohort sampled during active COVID-19. The CDR3, as DNA: TGTGCCAGCAAAATAGGCGGGAGCAGGGCCGGGGAGCTGTTTTTT. It specifies CASKIGGSRAGELFF. Filled out from reference TRBV28 and TRBJ2-2, the complete variable domain reads DVKVTQSSRYLVKRTGEKVFLECVQDMDHENMFWYRQDPGLGLRLIYFSYDVKMKEKGDIPEGYSVSREKKERFSLILESASTNQTSMYLCASKIGGSRAGELFFGEGSRLTVL.